A single sample gave rise to the 8 T cell receptor beta chains below, sequenced in a study of cytomegalovirus exposure and HLA in healthy donors. 13 Jbeta primers and 60 Vbeta primers were used for the PCR. Clones were sequenced by immunoSEQ multiplex PCR, and TCRdb holds only the in-frame ones, with some missing. The data contain around 130,000 clones, roughly three quarters of them singletons. Sequenced: PBMCs. These receptors were obtained from a woman between 55 and 75 years old in good health and CMV-seronegative.

The table lists this clone with a few counts. This sequence joins TRBV27 and TRBJ2-5; a possible D gene is TRBD2 (6 bases). Matching the DNA end better, TRBJ2-7 makes the J call doubtful. This CDR3 has 15 amino acids. Looked up from germline, CDR1 is MNHEY and CDR2 is SMNVEV (reference sequence). The CDR3 sequence: CASSPSFTGGYEQYF. The DNA for the CDR3 is TGTGCCAGCAGTCCTAGTTTTACCGGGGGTTACGAGCAGTACTTC.

This chain joins TRBV28 and TRBJ1-1; D is ambiguous. CDR1 MDHEN and CDR2 SYDVKM come from the germline V gene. CDR3 length: 15 residues. The V end was cut by 1 base, the J end by 1 base, with 10 bases between. The CDR3 protein is CASSLLLRQNTEAFF. The CDR3 DNA is TGTGCCAGCAGTTTATTACTGCGGCAGAACACTGAAGCTTTCTTT.

The chain is built from TRBV7-8 and TRBJ2-2; 8 bases agree with TRBD2. V was pared by 6 bases and J by 1 base, with 7 bases of the junction left unmatched. The CDR3 spans 16 residues. CDR1 is SGHVS, CDR2 FQNEAQ, per germline. This chain's CDR3 is CASSRRGALNTGELFF. Written as DNA, the CDR3 is TGTGCCAGCAGTCGGCGGGGGGCGCTGAACACCGGGGAGCTGTTTTTT. Complete variable domain (other parts from reference TRBV7-8 and TRBJ2-2): GAGVSQSPRYKVAKRGQDVALRCDPISGHVSLFWYQQALGQGPEFLTYFQNEAQLDKSGLPSDRFFAERPEGSVSTLKIQRTQQEDSAVYLCASSRRGALNTGELFFGEGSRLTVL.

The chain links TRBV14 to TRBJ2-5; 8 bases map to TRBD2. Germline V lookup: CDR1 SGHDN, CDR2 FVKESK. The ends lost 4 bases at V and 2 bases at J; junction bases unmatched: 0. The CDR3 covers 13 residues. CDR3 loop: CASSRLAQETQYF. DNA for the CDR3: TGTGCCAGCAGCCGACTAGCGCAAGAGACCCAGTACTTC. The full variable domain, its missing parts supplied by reference TRBV14 and TRBJ2-5, is EAGVTQFPSHSVIEKGQTVTLRCDPISGHDNLYWYRRVMGKEIKFLLHFVKESKQDESGMPNNRFLAERTGGTYSTLKVQPAELEDSGVYFCASSRLAQETQYFGPGTRLLVL.

In its sample, this clone was seen a few times. The chain carries TRBV4-1 and TRBJ2-7, with D possibly TRBD2 on 5 matching bases. The CDR3 is made up of 14 amino acids. The V gene's germline CDR1 is MGHRA and CDR2 YSYEKL. V lost 1 base and J 5 bases, leaving 12 bases between the germline ends. CDR3 sequence reads: CASSQGVRGNEQYF. The CDR3 bases are TGCGCCAGCAGCCAAGGGGTCCGGGGAAACGAGCAGTACTTC.

The CDR3 DNA follows: TGTGCCAGCAGTGATGGGGGACTGAACACCGGGGAGCTGTTTTTT. It is translated as CASSDGGLNTGELFF. The chain is built from TRBV6-1 and TRBJ2-2; tentatively, D is TRBD2 (6 bases). Trimming stripped 3 bases from V and 1 base from J, with 9 bases between. This CDR3 is 15 amino acids long. Germline assignment: CDR1 MNHNS and CDR2 SASEGT.

The genes are TRBV2 and TRBJ1-5, with D possibly TRBD1 on 5 matching bases. The CDR3 is 17 amino acids. CDR1 is SNHLY and CDR2 is FYNNEI in the germline V gene. The V and J ends lost 0 bases and 6 bases respectively, with 18 bases between them. In nucleotides, the CDR3 is TGTGCCAGCAGTGAAGCCCCTTTTTCGGGGGTGTCTCAGCCCCAGCATTTT. Protein product: CASSEAPFSGVSQPQHF.

This clone was counted a single time. The rearrangement links TRBV18 to TRBJ2-6; 8 bases fit TRBD1. CDR1 KGHSH and CDR2 LQKENI come from the germline V gene. The CDR3 totals 19 residues. V lost 6 bases and J lost 0; bases outside the gene matches: 13. The CDR3 DNA reads as TGTGCCAGCTCGTCCCCTACCGGGACAGGCGTCTCTGGGGCCAACGTCCTGACTTTC. Amino acids: CASSSPTGTGVSGANVLTF.